A single sample is the source of the 28 T cell receptor beta chains below, sequenced in a study of Graves' ophthalmopathy and Graves' hyperthyroidism. RNA served as the template for amplifying TCR beta CDR3 regions. A first-round RT-PCR used HTBI primers, followed by a second-round multiplex PCR. From the multiplex PCR reads, TCRdb called clonotypes with MiXCR, one entry per CDR3 protein. The data contain 620,000 or so distinct CDR3 sequences, about 20% of them singletons. Sequencing used peripheral blood. The receptors shown here come from a woman between 18 and 30 years old with stable Graves' hyperthyroidism. Some clones in this sample may be carry-over from other donors' samples.

This clonotype has at least ten counts. This rearrangement joins TRBV7-2 to TRBJ2-7; no reliable D call. Germline values: CDR1 SGHTA, CDR2 FQGNSA. The CDR3 loop spans 15 amino acids. The V and J ends lost 0 bases and 5 bases respectively, with 14 bases between them. As DNA, the CDR3 is TGTGCCAGCAGCTTAGCGGTAACATCCTCTCACGAGCAGTACTTC. Translation gives CASSLAVTSSHEQYF. The full variable domain, completed using reference TRBV7-2 and TRBJ2-7, is GAGVSQSPSNKVTEKGKDVELRCDPISGHTALYWYRQSLGQGLEFLIYFQGNSAPDKSGLPSDRFSAERTGGSVSTLTIQRTQQEDSAVYLCASSLAVTSSHEQYFGPGTRLTVT.

At least ten counts were recorded for this clonotype. This sequence joins TRBV25-1 and TRBJ1-5; possibly TRBD1 for D (6 bases). Per the germline V gene, CDR1 is MGHDK and CDR2 is SYGVNS. This CDR3 has 17 amino acids. V was clipped by 3 bases and J by 1 base, with 16 bases between them. CDR3 region: CASSDSMTGSSNQPQHF. DNA of the CDR3: TGTGCCAGCAGTGATTCTATGACAGGCAGCAGCAATCAGCCCCAGCATTTT.

This clonotype has at least ten counts. J is TRBJ1-1 and V is TRBV6-2 or TRBV6-3, with unresolved D. The CDR3 length is 13 residues. Deletions cut 7 bases from V and 0 bases from J, with 9 bases between. The germline V gene has CDR1 MNHEY and CDR2 SVGEGT. CDR3 nucleotides: TGTGCCAGCACGGCAGCTTTGAACACTGAAGCTTTCTTT. Amino acids: CASTAALNTEAFF.

This clonotype was counted at least ten times. The V gene is TRBV19, the J gene TRBJ1-1, with D maybe TRBD1 (5 bases). With 7 bases removed from V and 4 bases from J, the gap between germline ends came to 16 bases. This CDR3 has 14 residues. In germline, CDR1 is LNHDA, CDR2 SQIVND (reference sequence). CDR3 bases: TGTGCCAGTACAATCAGGGTTGGGAGCACTGAAGCTTTCTTT. Translation gives CASTIRVGSTEAFF.

This clonotype came up a few times. The chain links TRBV12-3 or TRBV12-4 to TRBJ1-1; 11 positions match TRBD1. The junction had 7 bases not matched to a gene; V was cut back by 6 bases and J by 7 bases. The CDR3 has 14 amino acids. CDR3 nucleotides: TGTGCCAGCAGACCGGACAGGGGGCTCAGTGAAGCTTTCTTT. Translated: CASRPDRGLSEAFF.

The J gene is TRBJ2-7, the V gene TRBV28; possible D gene TRBD2, 6 bases. The CDR3 is 12 residues long. V was shortened by 8 bases and J by 3 bases, with 11 bases between the two germline ends. Germline CDR1 MDHEN, CDR2 SYDVKM. The CDR3 spells CASRPSVYEQYF. CDR3 nucleotide sequence: TGTGCCAGCCGTCCTAGCGTCTACGAGCAGTACTTC.

The genes are TRBV28 and TRBJ2-7; D is uncertain. The CDR3 is 14 amino acids. Germline CDR1 MDHEN, CDR2 SYDVKM. V shed 4 bases and J shed 1 base, with 11 bases lying between them. The CDR3 loop is CASSSHSSSYEQYF. CDR3 nucleotide sequence: TGTGCCAGCAGTTCTCATTCCAGTTCCTACGAGCAGTACTTC.

V usage is TRBV15 and J usage is TRBJ2-4, with D possibly matching TRBD2 (6 bases). Trimming shortened V by 0 bases and J by 0 bases, and 12 bases separated the two germline ends. The germline CDR1 and CDR2 sequences are LNHNV and YYDKDF (reference sequence). CDR3 length equals 17 residues. In nucleotides, the CDR3 is TGTGCCACCAGCAGAGAGAGACGGGGGATAGCCAAAAACATTCAGTACTTC. Translation: CATSRERRGIAKNIQYF. The full variable domain, with the rest looked up from reference TRBV15 and TRBJ2-4, is DAMVIQNPRYQVTQFGKPVTLSCSQTLNHNVMYWYQQKSSQAPKLLFHYYDKDFNNEADTPDNFQSRRPNTSFCFLDIRSPGLGDTAMYLCATSRERRGIAKNIQYFGAGTRLSVL.

This clonotype has ten or more counts. The V gene is TRBV12-3 or TRBV12-4, the J gene TRBJ1-1; possibly TRBD1 for D (6 bases). The CDR3 contains 14 residues. V was clipped by 6 bases and J by 6 bases, with 17 bases between them. The CDR3 DNA sequence: TGTGCCAGCAGCCCCGACAGGATTTATTCTGAAGCTTTCTTT. This gives the protein CASSPDRIYSEAFF.

This clonotype was detected ten times or more. The chain uses TRBV2 and TRBJ2-5; 8 bases line up with TRBD1. The CDR3 totals 13 residues. Per the germline V gene, CDR1 is SNHLY and CDR2 is FYNNEI. J lost 5 bases, V lost 6 bases, and 5 bases had no gene match. CDR3 in amino acids: CASRTGVGETQYF. The CDR3 region has the DNA TGTGCCAGCAGGACAGGGGTCGGTGAGACCCAGTACTTC.

This clonotype appeared many times. The J gene is TRBJ1-6, the V gene TRBV6-1; no clear D. Germline V gene data show CDR1 as MNHNS and CDR2 as SASEGT. CDR3 length equals 13 residues. V gave up 2 bases and J gave up 13 bases, with 12 bases separating them. The CDR3 protein is CASSESGYFPLHF. The CDR3 coding sequence is TGTGCCAGCAGTGAAAGTGGCTATTTCCCCCTCCACTTT.

This clonotype occurred many times. This chain links TRBV12-3 or TRBV12-4 with TRBJ1-1, with a possible D match to TRBD1 (6 bases). V was clipped by 10 bases and J by 1 base, with 19 bases between them. The CDR3 is 15 residues long. CDR3: CATTPGPGANTEAFF. The DNA of the CDR3 is TGTGCCACTACCCCCGGGCCGGGGGCGAACACTGAAGCTTTCTTT.

V usage is TRBV28 and J usage is TRBJ2-7, with TRBD1 as a possible D gene (6 bases). The germline gives CDR1 MDHEN, CDR2 SYDVKM. The CDR3 sequence is 15 residues long. V dropped 4 bases and J dropped 1 base, with 14 bases sitting between them. DNA of the CDR3: TGTGCCAGCAGTTCCCCGGGCAGGGGATCCTACGAGCAGTACTTC. Protein product: CASSSPGRGSYEQYF.

This clonotype was counted only a few times. The chain joins TRBV29-1 to TRBJ1-1, with a tentative D call TRBD1 (5 bases). Looked up from germline, CDR1 is SQVTM and CDR2 is ANQGSEA. Trimming took off 0 bases at V and 6 bases at J, with 14 bases between the two ends. The length of the CDR3 is 14 residues. The CDR3 here is CSVEEGSRAAEAFF. The CDR3 DNA sequence: TGCAGCGTTGAAGAGGGAAGCAGGGCGGCTGAAGCTTTCTTT.

The gene calls are TRBV2 and TRBJ2-7; a weak D match, TRBD2 (6 bases). V was cut by 10 bases and J by 2 bases, with 15 bases left in between. The CDR3 is 13 residues long. Germline CDR1 and CDR2: SNHLY and FYNNEI. This CDR3 reads CAILEGVAYEQYF. The CDR3 bases are TGTGCCATCTTGGAGGGAGTCGCCTACGAGCAGTACTTC. The variable domain in full, with the rest retrieved from reference TRBV2 and TRBJ2-7, is EPEVTQTPSHQVTQMGQEVILRCVPISNHLYFYWYRQILGQKVEFLVSFYNNEISEKSEIFDDQFSVERPDGSNFTLKIRSTKLEDSAMYFCAILEGVAYEQYFGPGTRLTVT.

The chain links TRBV6-1 to TRBJ2-7, with 7 bases aligning to TRBD1. This CDR3 has 14 residues. V shed 10 bases and J 1 base; nucleotides not matched to a gene: 10. Germline values: CDR1 MNHNS, CDR2 SASEGT. CDR3 DNA sequence: TGTGCCACCATACGTCGGACAGGTTCCTACGAGCAGTACTTC. It yields the protein CATIRRTGSYEQYF.

The genes are TRBV20-1 and TRBJ2-3; 14 bases match TRBD2. The CDR3 contains 16 residues. Germline V CDR1 and CDR2: DFQATT, SNEGSKA (reference sequence). J lost 1 base, V lost 2 bases, and 2 bases had no gene match. CDR3 loop: CSARLTSGGGTDTQYF. As DNA, the CDR3 is TGCAGTGCTAGACTGACTAGCGGGGGGGGCACAGATACGCAGTATTTT.

This clonotype was recorded at least ten times. The chain couples TRBV12-3 or TRBV12-4 to TRBJ1-1, with D uncertain. The CDR3 has 12 residues. The V gene lost 6 bases and the J gene lost 5 bases, with 10 bases spanning the gap. CDR3 bases: TGTGCCAGCAGAGGTCTTGCGACTGAAGCTTTCTTT. This translates into CASRGLATEAFF.

This clonotype was detected many times. The V and J genes are TRBV5-1 and TRBJ1-1; 9 bases line up with TRBD1. J lost 1 base, V lost 3 bases, and 4 bases had no gene match. The CDR3 extends over 15 amino acids. CDR1 is SGHRS, CDR2 YFSETQ, per germline. The CDR3 bases are TGCGCCAGCAGCTACGGGGACAGGGCGAACACTGAAGCTTTCTTT. Protein sequence: CASSYGDRANTEAFF.

This clonotype was seen repeatedly, ten times or more. V gene TRBV27 combines with J gene TRBJ2-7, with D unclear. There are 14 residues in the CDR3. Per germline, CDR1 MNHEY and CDR2 SMNVEV (reference sequence). Trimming removed 8 bases from V and 3 bases from J, with 17 bases in between. CDR3 DNA: TGTGCCAGCCTACCCCGGGTTCCACTCTACGAGCAGTACTTC. Encoded protein: CASLPRVPLYEQYF.

The table lists this clonotype with many counts. The rearrangement joins TRBV4-1 to TRBJ2-3; TRBD1 or TRBD2 may be the D gene (5 bases each). Trimming shortened V by 1 base and J by 2 bases, and 13 bases separated the two germline ends. In germline, CDR1 is MGHRA, CDR2 YSYEKL. This CDR3 is built from 16 residues. Here the CDR3 reads CASSQGSGPVTDTQYF. As DNA, the CDR3 is TGCGCCAGCAGCCAAGGCTCGGGGCCAGTCACAGATACGCAGTATTTT.

Many counts were recorded for this clonotype. V and J are TRBV12-3 or TRBV12-4 and TRBJ2-7, with 10 positions matching TRBD2. The CDR3 extends over 14 amino acids. V gave up 8 bases and J gave up 2 bases; unmatched junction bases: 6. The CDR3 protein is CASGGLAGAYEQYF. CDR3 nucleotides: TGTGCCAGCGGAGGGCTAGCGGGGGCCTACGAGCAGTACTTC.

The chain combines TRBV6-5 with TRBJ1-5, with 7 nucleotides matching TRBD1. CDR3 length: 15 residues. Trimming at V came to 3 bases and at J to 6 bases, leaving 8 bases not matched to a gene. CDR1 is MNHEY and CDR2 is SVGAGI in the germline V gene. CDR3 residues: CASSYRQGGSQPQHF. DNA for the CDR3: TGTGCCAGCAGTTATCGGCAGGGGGGTTCTCAGCCCCAGCATTTT.

The rearrangement uses TRBV29-1 and TRBJ1-1; 8 positions agree with TRBD1. Trimming took 7 bases from V and 4 from J; bases not matched to a gene: 8. This CDR3 is built from 13 residues. Germline V gene lookup returns CDR1 SQVTM and CDR2 ANQGSEA. Here the CDR3 DNA reads TGCAGCGCTGCAACAGGGGGGATCACTGAAGCTTTCTTT. The encoded protein is CSAATGGITEAFF.

This clonotype has a count of ten or more. J is TRBJ2-2 and V is TRBV15; D unclear. The germline V and J ends were trimmed by 8 bases and 5 bases, with 6 bases remaining between them. CDR3 length: 11 amino acids. Germline V lookup: CDR1 LNHNV, CDR2 YYDKDF (reference sequence). CDR3 residues: CATGVTGELFF. CDR3 sequence (DNA): TGTGCCACCGGGGTAACCGGGGAGCTGTTTTTT. The variable domain in full, with the rest retrieved from reference TRBV15 and TRBJ2-2, is DAMVIQNPRYQVTQFGKPVTLSCSQTLNHNVMYWYQQKSSQAPKLLFHYYDKDFNNEADTPDNFQSRRPNTSFCFLDIRSPGLGDTAMYLCATGVTGELFFGEGSRLTVL.

This clonotype came up many times. Being one base from a much bigger clone, this may be a read error. This chain connects TRBV12-3 or TRBV12-4 to TRBJ1-5, with 9 bases fitting TRBD1. V shed 5 bases, J shed 11 bases, and the junction held 13 bases outside the gene matches. The CDR3 extends over 15 amino acids. The CDR3 DNA follows: TGTGCCAGCAGTCCACCGGACAGGGGCTCTCCAGCCCAGCATTTT. This codes for CASSPPDRGSPAQHF.

This clonotype was recorded many times. The gene calls are TRBV7-3 and TRBJ2-7, with D hard to call. Germline V gives CDR1 SGHTA, CDR2 FQGTGA. The CDR3 length is 14 residues. V lost 1 base, J lost 6 bases, and 13 bases lay in between. CDR3 DNA: TGTGCCAGCAGCTTAAAAAGTGCGCGTGGCGAGCAGTACTTC. It is translated as CASSLKSARGEQYF.

A word on this clonotype: The germline gene is not matched at one end of the junction; a read error may be the cause. This chain connects TRBV7-2 to TRBJ2-2, with D perhaps matching TRBD2 (6 bases). The CDR3 sequence is 14 residues long. From germline, CDR1 is SGHTA and CDR2 FQGNSA. CDR3 protein: CASSLDPMGGELLF. The CDR3 nucleotides read TGTGCCAGCAGCTTAGACCCAATGGGCGGGGAGCTGCTTTTT.